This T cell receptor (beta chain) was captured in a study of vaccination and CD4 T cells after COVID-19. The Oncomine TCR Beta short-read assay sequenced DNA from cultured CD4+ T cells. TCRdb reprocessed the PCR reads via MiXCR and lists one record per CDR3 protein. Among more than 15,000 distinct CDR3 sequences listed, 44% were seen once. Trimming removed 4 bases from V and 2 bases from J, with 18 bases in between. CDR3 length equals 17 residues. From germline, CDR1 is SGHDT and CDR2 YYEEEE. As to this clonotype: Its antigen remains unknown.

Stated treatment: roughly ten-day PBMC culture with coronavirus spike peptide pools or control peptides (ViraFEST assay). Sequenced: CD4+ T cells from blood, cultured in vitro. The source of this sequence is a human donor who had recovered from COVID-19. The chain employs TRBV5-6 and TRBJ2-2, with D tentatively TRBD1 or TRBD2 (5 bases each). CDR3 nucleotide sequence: TGTGCCAGCAGCGGGGGAAGGTGGGCAGATAACACCGGGGAGCTGTTTTTT. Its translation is CASSGGRWADNTGELFF.